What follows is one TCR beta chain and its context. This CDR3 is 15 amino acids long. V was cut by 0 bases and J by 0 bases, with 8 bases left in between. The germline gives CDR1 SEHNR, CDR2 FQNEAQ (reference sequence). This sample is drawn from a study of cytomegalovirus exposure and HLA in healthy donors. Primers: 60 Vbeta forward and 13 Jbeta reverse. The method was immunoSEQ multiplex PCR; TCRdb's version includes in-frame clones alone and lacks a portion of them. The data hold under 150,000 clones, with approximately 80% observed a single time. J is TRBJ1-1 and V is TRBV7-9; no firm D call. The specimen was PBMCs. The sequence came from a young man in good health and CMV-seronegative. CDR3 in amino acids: CASSLARGMNTEAFF. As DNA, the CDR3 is TGTGCCAGCAGCTTAGCGCGAGGCATGAACACTGAAGCTTTCTTT.